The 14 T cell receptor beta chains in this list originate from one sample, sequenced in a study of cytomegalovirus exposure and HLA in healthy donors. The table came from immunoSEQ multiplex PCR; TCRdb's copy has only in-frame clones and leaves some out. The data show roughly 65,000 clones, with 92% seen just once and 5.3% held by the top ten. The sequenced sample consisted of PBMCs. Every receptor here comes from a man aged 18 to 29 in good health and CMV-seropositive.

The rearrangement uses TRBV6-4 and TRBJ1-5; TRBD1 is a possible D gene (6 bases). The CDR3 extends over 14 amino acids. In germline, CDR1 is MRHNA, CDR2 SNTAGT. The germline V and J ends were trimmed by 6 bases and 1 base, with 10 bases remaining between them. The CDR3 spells CASSQQGSNQPQHF. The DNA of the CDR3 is TGTGCCAGCAGCCAGCAGGGGAGCAATCAGCCCCAGCATTTT.

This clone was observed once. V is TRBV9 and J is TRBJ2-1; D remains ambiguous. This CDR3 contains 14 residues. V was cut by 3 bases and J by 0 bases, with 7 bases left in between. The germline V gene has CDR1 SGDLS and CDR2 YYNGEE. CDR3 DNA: TGTGCCAGCAGCGGGCGGCTCTCCTACAATGAGCAGTTCTTC. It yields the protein CASSGRLSYNEQFF.

In DNA, the CDR3 is TGTGCCAGCAGCGCACTCTCAGGTGAAGCTTTCTTT. Translation: CASSALSGEAFF. The chain uses TRBV21-1 and TRBJ1-1; the table's D call, TRBD1, has no DNA check behind it. TRBV21-1 is given as a pseudogene. This CDR3 contains 12 residues.

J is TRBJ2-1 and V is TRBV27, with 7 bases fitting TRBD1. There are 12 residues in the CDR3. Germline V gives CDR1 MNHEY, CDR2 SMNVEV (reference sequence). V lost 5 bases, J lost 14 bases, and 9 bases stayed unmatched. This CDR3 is CASSPGTVGEFF. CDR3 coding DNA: TGTGCCAGCAGTCCCGGGACAGTAGGGGAGTTCTTC.

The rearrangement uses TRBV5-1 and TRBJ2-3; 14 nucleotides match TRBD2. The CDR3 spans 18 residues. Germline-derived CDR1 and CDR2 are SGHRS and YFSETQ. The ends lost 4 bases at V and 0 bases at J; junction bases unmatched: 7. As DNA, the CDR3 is TGCGCCAGCAGCAAGGGACTAGCGGGAGTGGTAAGCACAGATACGCAGTATTTT. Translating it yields CASSKGLAGVVSTDTQYF. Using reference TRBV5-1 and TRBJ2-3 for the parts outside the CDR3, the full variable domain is KAGVTQTPRYLIKTRGQQVTLSCSPISGHRSVSWYQQTPGQGLQFLFEYFSETQRNKGNFPGRFSGRQFSNSRSEMNVSTLELGDSALYLCASSKGLAGVVSTDTQYFGPGTRLTVL.

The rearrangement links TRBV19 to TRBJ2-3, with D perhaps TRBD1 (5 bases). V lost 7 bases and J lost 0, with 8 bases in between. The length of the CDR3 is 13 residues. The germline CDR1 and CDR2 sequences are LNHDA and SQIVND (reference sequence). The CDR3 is CASMTASTDTQYF. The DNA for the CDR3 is TGTGCCAGTATGACAGCTAGCACAGATACGCAGTATTTT.

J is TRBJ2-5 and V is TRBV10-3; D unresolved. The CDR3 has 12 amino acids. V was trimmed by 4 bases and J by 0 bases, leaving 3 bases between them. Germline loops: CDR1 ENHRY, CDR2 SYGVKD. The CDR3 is CAISANQETQYF. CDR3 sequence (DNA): TGTGCCATCAGTGCTAACCAAGAGACCCAGTACTTC.

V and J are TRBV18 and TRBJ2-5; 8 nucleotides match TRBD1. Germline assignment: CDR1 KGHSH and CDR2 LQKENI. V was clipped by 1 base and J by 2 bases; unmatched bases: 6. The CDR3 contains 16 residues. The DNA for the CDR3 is TGTGCCAGCTCACCACAACAAGACAGGGGACAAGAGACCCAGTACTTC. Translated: CASSPQQDRGQETQYF.

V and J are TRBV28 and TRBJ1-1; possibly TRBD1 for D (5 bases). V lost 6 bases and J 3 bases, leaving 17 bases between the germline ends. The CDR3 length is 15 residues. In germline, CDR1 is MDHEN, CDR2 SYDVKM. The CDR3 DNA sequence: TGTGCCAGCAGCCCCAGAGGTAGGGGTGACACTGAAGCTTTCTTT. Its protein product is CASSPRGRGDTEAFF.

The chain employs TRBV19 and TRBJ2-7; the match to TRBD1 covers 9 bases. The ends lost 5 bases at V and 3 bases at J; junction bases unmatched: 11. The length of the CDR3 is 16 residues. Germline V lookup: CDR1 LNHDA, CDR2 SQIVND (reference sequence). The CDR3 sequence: CASSSSSTGGVYEQYF. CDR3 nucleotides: TGTGCCAGTAGTTCCTCTTCTACAGGGGGCGTCTACGAGCAGTACTTC.

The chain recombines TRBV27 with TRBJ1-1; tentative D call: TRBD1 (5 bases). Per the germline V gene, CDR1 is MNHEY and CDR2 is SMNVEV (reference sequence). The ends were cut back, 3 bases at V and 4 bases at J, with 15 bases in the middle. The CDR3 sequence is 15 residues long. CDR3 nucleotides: TGTGCCAGCAGTTTCGCGGGGCTTGGGGGCACTGAAGCTTTCTTT. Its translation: CASSFAGLGGTEAFF.

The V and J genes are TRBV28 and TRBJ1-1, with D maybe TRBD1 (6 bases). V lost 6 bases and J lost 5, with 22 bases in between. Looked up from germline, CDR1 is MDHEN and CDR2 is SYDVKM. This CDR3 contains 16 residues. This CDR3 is CASRLITTGDRTEAFF. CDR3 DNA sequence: TGTGCCAGCAGACTAATAACGACAGGAGATCGGACTGAAGCTTTCTTT. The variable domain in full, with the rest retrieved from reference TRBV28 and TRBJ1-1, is DVKVTQSSRYLVKRTGEKVFLECVQDMDHENMFWYRQDPGLGLRLIYFSYDVKMKEKGDIPEGYSVSREKKERFSLILESASTNQTSMYLCASRLITTGDRTEAFFGQGTRLTVV.

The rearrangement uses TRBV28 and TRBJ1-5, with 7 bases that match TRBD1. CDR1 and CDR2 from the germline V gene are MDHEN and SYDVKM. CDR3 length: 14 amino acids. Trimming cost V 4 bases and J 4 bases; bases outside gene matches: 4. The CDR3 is CASSWTGFNQPQHF. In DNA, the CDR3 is TGTGCCAGCAGTTGGACAGGTTTTAATCAGCCCCAGCATTTT.

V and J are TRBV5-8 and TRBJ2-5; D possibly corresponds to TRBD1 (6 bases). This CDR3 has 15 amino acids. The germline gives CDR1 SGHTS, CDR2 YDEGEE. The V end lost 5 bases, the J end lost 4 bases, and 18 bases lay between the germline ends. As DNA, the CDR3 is TGTGCCAGCAGTTTTTACAGGGACGTAGGAGAGACCCAGTACTTC. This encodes CASSFYRDVGETQYF.